This TCR beta chain was found in a study of shared clonotypes between healthy human individuals. Study-wide results and limits: Naive subsets tended to show greater estimated richness than memory subsets.

Genomic DNA (from each subset) was split evenly across several immunoSEQ plates. Only in-frame clones appear in the TCRdb table, and some are missing; sequencing was by immunoSEQ multiplex PCR. The table lists about 100,000 clones, approximately 70% of them singletons, with about 24% in the top ten. The CDR3 loop spans 13 amino acids. The germline CDR1 and CDR2 sequences are MNHEY and SVGAGI. The V and J ends lost 6 bases and 8 bases, in that order; junction bases with no gene match: 5. Concerning this clone: Its antigen is unknown.

The chain is built from TRBV6-5 and TRBJ1-4; 8 positions agree with TRBD1. The sequenced sample was memory CD8+ T cells sorted from blood. As to subset: CD45RO+ cells pooled with CCR7-negative TemRA cells. The receptor was derived from a woman in her twenties or thirties in good health. Here the CDR3 reads CASSDRGAEKLFF. The DNA for the CDR3 is TGTGCCAGCAGCGACAGGGGTGCAGAAAAACTGTTTTTT.